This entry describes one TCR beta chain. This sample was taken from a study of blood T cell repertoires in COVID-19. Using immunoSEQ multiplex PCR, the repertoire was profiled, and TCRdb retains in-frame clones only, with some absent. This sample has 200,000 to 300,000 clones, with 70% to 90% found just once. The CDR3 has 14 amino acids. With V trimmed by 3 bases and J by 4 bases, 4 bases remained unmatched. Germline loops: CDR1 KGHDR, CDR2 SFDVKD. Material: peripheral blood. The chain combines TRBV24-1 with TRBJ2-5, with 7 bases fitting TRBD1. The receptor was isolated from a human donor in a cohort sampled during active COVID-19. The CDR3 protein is CATSDPRGRETQYF. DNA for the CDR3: TGTGCCACCAGTGATCCGAGGGGGCGAGAGACCCAGTACTTC.